The sequence of this T cell receptor (beta chain) was determined in a study of cytomegalovirus exposure and HLA in healthy donors. The CDR3 length is 14 residues, termini included. Germline V gene lookup returns CDR1 SNHLY and CDR2 FYNNEI. Remarks on this clone: The antigen remains unidentified. The DNA is left out, because the CDR3 cannot be placed on it with certainty; the CDR3 is given as TCRdb lists it.

Sequenced by immunoSEQ multiplex PCR; TCRdb stores in-frame clones only, minus some. The sample comprises some 240,000 clones, more than 75% of which are singletons, and about 2% rests with the top ten. Whole-study results and caveats: The study found most TCR sequences rare, yet found some public TCRs in many donors. It was reported that the classifier diagnosed cytomegalovirus status with high specificity and sensitivity in both the original and validation cohorts.

V usage is TRBV2 and J usage is TRBJ2-4; the D call in the table, TRBD2, was not verified against the DNA. The sequence was obtained from a woman under 30 in good health and CMV-seropositive. Sequences were obtained from PBMCs. The CDR3 protein is CASSTSREGQDWNF.